A single sample gave rise to the 2 T cell receptor beta chains below, sequenced in a study of T cells after yellow fever vaccination. TCRdb recomputed calls from the 5' RACE reads with MiXCR, one row per CDR3 protein. The sample records about 96,000 distinct CDR3 sequences, around 9.8% being singletons. The specimen comprised CD8+ T cells not binding an NS4B(214-222) dextramer, sorted from PBMCs, sampled roughly 14 days after the first yellow fever vaccination. These receptors were obtained from a man aged 18-30 years who received the YFV17D yellow fever vaccine.

This clonotype appeared a few times. The chain couples TRBV5-6 to TRBJ2-5; possibly TRBD1 for D (5 bases). The CDR3 sequence is 17 residues long. CDR1 SGHDT and CDR2 YYEEEE come from the germline V gene. The V end was cut by 0 bases, the J end by 5 bases, with 20 bases between. CDR3 bases: TGTGCCAGCAGCTTGGAGTGGGGCAGGGAATTTGTCGAGACCCAGTACTTC. It specifies CASSLEWGREFVETQYF.

This clonotype was observed a handful of times. The chain carries TRBV7-2 and TRBJ1-2; tentative D call: TRBD1 (5 bases). Germline loops: CDR1 SGHTA, CDR2 FQGNSA. The CDR3 runs 13 residues. V shed 6 bases and J shed 4 bases, with 12 bases lying between them. The CDR3 nucleotides are TGTGCCAGCAGGGGGGACCGTCTCTATGGCTACACCTTC. Translating it yields CASRGDRLYGYTF.